The T cell receptor beta chain described here comes from a study of regulatory T cells in long-lasting Graves disease. Germline V gene sequence: CDR1 SGHRS, CDR2 YFSETQ. The CDR3 consists of 19 residues. V was clipped by 0 bases and J by 0 bases, with 18 bases between them. Study-level results: The number of shared public clonotypes was higher in persistent patients (more than 2,500) than new patients (around 960). Patients with persistent Graves' had lower TCR diversity than newly diagnosed patients.

In the case of this clonotype: The antigen is unknown.

Time point described: persistent/refractory GD, antithyroid drugs over 5 years with positive TRAb. The TCR library was made from RNA extracted from PBMCs. According to the study, TCR beta libraries were built with iRepertoire HTBI primers and CDR3-region Arm-PCR. Per the authors' pipeline: Looking across samples, the authors found 62 TRBV and 14 to 15 TRBJ segments. TCRdb redid the calling of the multiplex PCR reads with MiXCR, one entry per CDR3 protein. TCRdb, not the original authors, processed these V and J calls. The profile covers about 660,000 distinct CDR3 sequences, with 25% to 35% appearing a single time and around 40% taken by the ten largest.

Sample: peripheral blood mononuclear cells (PBMCs), taken when the disease was refractory, from a patient treated with antithyroid drugs. The receptor was derived from a female donor with Graves disease. The V call is TRBV5-1, the J call TRBJ2-2, with no clear D. The CDR3 sequence is CASSLALTRDYANTGELFF. The CDR3 nucleotides are TGCGCCAGCAGCTTGGCACTAACAAGGGATTACGCGAACACCGGGGAGCTGTTTTTT.